This T cell receptor (beta chain) was captured in a study of shared clonotypes between healthy human individuals. Study-level results: The authors expected sequencing depth to affect clonotype sharing among donors.

As to this clone: The antigen remains unidentified.

The V end lost 2 bases, the J end lost 4 bases, and 9 bases lay between the germline ends. Germline loops: CDR1 SGHTA, CDR2 FQGNSA. The CDR3 runs 13 residues. The method was immunoSEQ multiplex PCR; TCRdb's version includes in-frame clones alone and lacks a portion of them. The table includes around 500,000 clones, 75% to 85% detected once. The V and J genes are TRBV7-2 and TRBJ2-7; D is uncertain. The TCR originated in a woman between 40 and 55 years old in good health. Some clones in this sample may be carry-over from other donors' samples. Sequenced input: PBMCs. CDR3 in amino acids: CASSLTYLYEQYF. The CDR3 nucleotides are TGTGCCAGCAGCTTAACTTATTTATACGAGCAGTACTTC. The full variable domain, its missing parts supplied by reference TRBV7-2 and TRBJ2-7, is GAGVSQSPSNKVTEKGKDVELRCDPISGHTALYWYRQSLGQGLEFLIYFQGNSAPDKSGLPSDRFSAERTGGSVSTLTIQRTQQEDSAVYLCASSLTYLYEQYFGPGTRLTVT.